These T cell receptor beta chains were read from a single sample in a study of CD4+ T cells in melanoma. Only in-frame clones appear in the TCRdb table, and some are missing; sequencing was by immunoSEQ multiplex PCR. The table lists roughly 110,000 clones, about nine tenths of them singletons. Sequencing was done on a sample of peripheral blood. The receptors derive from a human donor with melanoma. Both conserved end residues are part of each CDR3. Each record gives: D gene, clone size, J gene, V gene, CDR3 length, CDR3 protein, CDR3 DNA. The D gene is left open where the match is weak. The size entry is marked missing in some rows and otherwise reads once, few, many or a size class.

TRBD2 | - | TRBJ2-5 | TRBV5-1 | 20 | CASNLWGAGAIAGTRETQYF | TGCGCCAGCAACCTTTGGGGGGCAGGAGCGATAGCGGGAACTCGGGAGACCCAGTACTTC
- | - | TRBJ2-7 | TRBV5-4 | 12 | CASSSNAYEQYF | TGTGCCAGCAGCTCTAATGCCTACGAGCAGTACTTC
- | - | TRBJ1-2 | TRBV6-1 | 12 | CASSAVNYGYTF | TGTGCCAGCTCTGCAGTTAACTATGGCTACACCTTC
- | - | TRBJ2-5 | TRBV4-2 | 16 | CASSQDPFGEGVTQYF | TGTGCCAGCAGCCAAGACCCCTTTGGGGAAGGGGTGACCCAGTACTTC
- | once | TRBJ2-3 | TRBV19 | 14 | CASSIHLSTDTQYF | TGTGCCAGTAGTATCCACCTGAGCACAGATACGCAGTATTTT
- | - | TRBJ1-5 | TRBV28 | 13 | CASKAGIGQPQHF | TGTGCCAGCAAGGCAGGGATCGGTCAGCCCCAGCATTTT
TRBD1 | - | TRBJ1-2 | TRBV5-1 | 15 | CASSGPGQGAHGYTF | TGCGCCAGCAGCGGACCGGGACAGGGGGCGCATGGCTACACCTTC
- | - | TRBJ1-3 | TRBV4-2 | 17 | CASSQDLRVPRGNTIYF | TGTGCCAGCAGCCAAGATCTAAGGGTTCCCCGAGGAAACACCATATATTTT
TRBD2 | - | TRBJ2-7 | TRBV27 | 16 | CASSPTSGRGRNEQYF | TGTGCCAGCAGCCCGACTAGCGGGAGAGGAAGGAACGAGCAGTACTTC
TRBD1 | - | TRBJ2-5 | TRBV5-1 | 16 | CASTPGQGLGGETQYF | TGCGCCAGTACTCCGGGACAGGGCTTGGGCGGAGAGACCCAGTACTTC
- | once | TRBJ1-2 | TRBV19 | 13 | CASSIGPLYGYTF | TGTGCCAGTAGTATTGGACCTCTCTATGGCTACACCTTC
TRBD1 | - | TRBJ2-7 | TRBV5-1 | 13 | CASSWGTGSEQYF | TGCGCCAGCAGCTGGGGGACAGGGTCCGAGCAGTACTTC
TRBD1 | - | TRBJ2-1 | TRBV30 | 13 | CAFGTGTYNEQFF | TGTGCCTTCGGGACAGGGACCTACAATGAGCAGTTCTTC
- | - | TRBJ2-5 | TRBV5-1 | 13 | CASSLRRGETQYF | TGCGCCAGCAGTTTGAGAAGGGGAGAGACCCAGTACTTC
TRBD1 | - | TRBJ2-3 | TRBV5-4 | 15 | CASSLQGLDTDTQYF | TGTGCCAGCAGCTTACAGGGGTTGGACACAGATACGCAGTATTTT
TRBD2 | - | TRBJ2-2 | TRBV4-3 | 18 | CASSPGSTSGENTGELFF | TGCGCCAGCAGCCCCGGTTCTACTAGCGGGGAGAACACCGGGGAGCTGTTTTTT
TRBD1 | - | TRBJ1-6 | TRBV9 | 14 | CASSPQGGHSPLHF | TGTGCCAGCAGCCCGCAGGGGGGACATTCACCCCTCCACTTT
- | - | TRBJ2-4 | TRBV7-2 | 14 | CASSLAYASGVQYF | TGTGCCAGCAGCTTAGCTTACGCCAGTGGGGTTCAGTACTTC
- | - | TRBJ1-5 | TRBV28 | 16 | CASSFPQAYSNQPQHF | TGTGCCAGCAGTTTCCCGCAGGCTTATAGCAATCAGCCCCAGCATTTT
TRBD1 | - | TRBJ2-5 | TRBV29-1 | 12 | CSVETGGETQYF | TGCAGCGTTGAAACAGGGGGAGAGACCCAGTACTTC
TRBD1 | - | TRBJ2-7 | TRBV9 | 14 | CASSGQGAGYEQYF | TGTGCCAGCAGCGGACAGGGGGCCGGGTACGAGCAGTACTTC
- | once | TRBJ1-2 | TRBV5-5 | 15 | CASRPDWGGSYGYTF | TGTGCCAGCAGACCTGATTGGGGGGGCAGCTATGGCTACACCTTC
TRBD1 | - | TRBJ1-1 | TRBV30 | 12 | CAWSLRGQGAFF | TGTGCCTGGAGTCTAAGGGGACAGGGGGCTTTCTTT
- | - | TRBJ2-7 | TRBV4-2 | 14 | CASSQDGQFYEQYF | TGTGCCAGCAGCCAAGATGGACAGTTCTACGAGCAGTACTTC
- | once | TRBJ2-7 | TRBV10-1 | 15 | CASSSMLDSSYEQYF | TGCGCCAGCAGTTCAATGCTGGACAGCTCCTACGAGCAGTACTTC
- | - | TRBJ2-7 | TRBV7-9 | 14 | CASSPIGGIDEQYF | TGTGCCAGCAGCCCAATTGGGGGCATCGACGAGCAGTACTTC
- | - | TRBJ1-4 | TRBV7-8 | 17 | CASSLVGSYGTNEKLFF | TGTGCCAGCAGCTTAGTAGGCAGTTACGGAACTAATGAAAAACTGTTTTTT
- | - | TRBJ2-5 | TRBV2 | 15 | CASSPEGVGKETQYF | TGTGCCAGCAGTCCCGAGGGGGTGGGGAAAGAGACCCAGTACTTC
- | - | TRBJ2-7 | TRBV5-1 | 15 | CASSLGAGENYEQYF | TGCGCCAGCAGCTTGGGGGCAGGGGAAAACTACGAGCAGTACTTC
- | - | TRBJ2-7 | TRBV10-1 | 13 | CASSDFAPYEQYF | TGCGCCAGCAGTGACTTTGCCCCCTACGAGCAGTACTTC
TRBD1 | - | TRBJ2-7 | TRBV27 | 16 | CASRSESGQGFYEQYF | TGTGCCAGCAGGTCGGAGTCGGGACAGGGGTTCTACGAGCAGTACTTC
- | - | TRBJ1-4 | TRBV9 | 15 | CASSVGGRRNEKLFF | TGTGCCAGCAGCGTAGGTGGCAGGAGGAATGAAAAACTGTTTTTT
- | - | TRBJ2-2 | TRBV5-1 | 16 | CASSLGLAFNTGELFF | TGCGCCAGCAGCTTGGGGCTAGCGTTTAACACCGGGGAGCTGTTTTTT
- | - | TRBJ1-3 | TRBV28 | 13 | CASGRSSGNTIYF | TGTGCCAGCGGGCGGAGCTCTGGAAACACCATATATTTT
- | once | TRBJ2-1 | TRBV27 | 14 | CASSLQGLRNEQFF | TGTGCCAGCAGTTTACAGGGTCTTCGCAATGAGCAGTTCTTC
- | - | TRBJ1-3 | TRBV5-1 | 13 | CASRQGDGNTIYF | TGCGCCAGCAGACAGGGTGACGGAAACACCATATATTTT
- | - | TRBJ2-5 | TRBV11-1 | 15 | CASSLGGLVGETQYF | TGTGCCAGCAGCTTAGGGGGGCTGGTGGGGGAGACCCAGTACTTC
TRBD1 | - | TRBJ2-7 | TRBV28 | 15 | CASSEAGTGRVEQYF | TGTGCCAGCAGTGAGGCGGGGACAGGGCGGGTCGAGCAGTACTTC
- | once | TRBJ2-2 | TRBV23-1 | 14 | CASSPRTNTGELFF | TGCGCCAGCAGTCCCCGAACGAACACCGGGGAGCTGTTTTTT
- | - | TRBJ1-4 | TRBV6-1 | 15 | CASRVTASYNEKLFF | TGTGCCAGCAGGGTTACAGCTTCCTATAATGAAAAACTGTTTTTT
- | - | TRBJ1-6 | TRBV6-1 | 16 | CASSAQGIPGNSPLHF | TGTGCCAGCAGTGCACAGGGTATTCCGGGTAATTCACCCCTCCACTTT